Many counts were recorded for the clone carrying this T cell receptor beta chain. TCR cDNA molecules each carried a unique molecular identifier. One entry per CDR3 protein, called by TCRdb with MiXCR from the 5' RACE reads. In the table there are roughly 39,000 distinct CDR3 sequences, 7.5% of which are singletons. This entry belongs to a study of spatial heterogeneity in lung cancer. Specified time point: sample taken at primary tumor resection. The CDR3 runs 15 residues. Trimming took 3 bases from V and 6 from J, leaving 15 bases between them. The receptor comes from a male donor with early-stage non-small cell lung cancer. Here the sequenced sample was PBMCs, taken at surgery. The rearrangement joins TRBV12-3 or TRBV12-4 to TRBJ1-5, with D unclear. The CDR3 coding sequence is TGTGCCAGCAGTTTTTTCGATGGGTTTGGTCAGCCCCAGCATTTT. It translates to CASSFFDGFGQPQHF.